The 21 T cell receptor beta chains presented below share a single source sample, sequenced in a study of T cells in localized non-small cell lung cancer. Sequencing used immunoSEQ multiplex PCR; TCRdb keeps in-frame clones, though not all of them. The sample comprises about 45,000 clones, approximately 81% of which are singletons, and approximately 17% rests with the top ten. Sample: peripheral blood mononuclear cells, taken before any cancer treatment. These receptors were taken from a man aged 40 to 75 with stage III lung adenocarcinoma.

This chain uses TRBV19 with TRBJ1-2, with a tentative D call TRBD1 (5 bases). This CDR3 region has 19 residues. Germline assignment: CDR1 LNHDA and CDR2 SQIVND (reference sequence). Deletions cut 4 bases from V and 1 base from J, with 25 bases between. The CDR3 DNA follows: TGTGCCAGTAGTACTTACAGGCGCTACCCAACGGGCCTTAACTATGGCTACACCTTC. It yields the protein CASSTYRRYPTGLNYGYTF.

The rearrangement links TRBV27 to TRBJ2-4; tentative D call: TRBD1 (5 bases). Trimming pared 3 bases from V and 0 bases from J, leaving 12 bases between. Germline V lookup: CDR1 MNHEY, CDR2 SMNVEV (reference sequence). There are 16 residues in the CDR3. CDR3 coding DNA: TGTGCCAGCAGTTTTAGTCAGGGTCTAGCCAAAAACATTCAGTACTTC. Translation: CASSFSQGLAKNIQYF.

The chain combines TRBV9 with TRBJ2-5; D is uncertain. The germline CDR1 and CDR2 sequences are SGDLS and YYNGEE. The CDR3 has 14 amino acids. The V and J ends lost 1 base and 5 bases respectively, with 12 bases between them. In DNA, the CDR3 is TGTGCCAGCAGCGTACCTGGCTCGACGGAGACCCAGTACTTC. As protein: CASSVPGSTETQYF. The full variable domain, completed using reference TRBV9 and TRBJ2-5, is DSGVTQTPKHLITATGQRVTLRCSPRSGDLSVYWYQQSLDQGLQFLIQYYNGEERAKGNILERFSAQQFPDLHSELNLSSLELGDSALYFCASSVPGSTETQYFGPGTRLLVL.

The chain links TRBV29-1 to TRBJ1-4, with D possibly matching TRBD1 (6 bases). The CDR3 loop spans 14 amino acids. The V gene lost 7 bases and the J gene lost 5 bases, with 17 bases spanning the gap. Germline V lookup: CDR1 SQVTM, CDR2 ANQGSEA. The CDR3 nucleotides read TGCAGCGCCAGGGACACCGGGTCGAATGAAAAACTGTTTTTT. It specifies CSARDTGSNEKLFF.

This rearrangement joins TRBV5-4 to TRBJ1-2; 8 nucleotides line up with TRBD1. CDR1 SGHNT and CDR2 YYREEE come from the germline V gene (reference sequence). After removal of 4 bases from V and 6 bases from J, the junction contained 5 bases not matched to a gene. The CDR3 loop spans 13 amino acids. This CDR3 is CASSQGQGNGYTF. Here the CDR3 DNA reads TGTGCCAGCAGCCAAGGACAGGGTAATGGCTACACCTTC. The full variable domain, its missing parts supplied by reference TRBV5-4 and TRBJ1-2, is ETGVTQSPTHLIKTRGQQVTLRCSSQSGHNTVSWYQQALGQGPQFIFQYYREEENGRGNFPPRFSGLQFPNYSSELNVNALELDDSALYLCASSQGQGNGYTFGSGTRLTVV.

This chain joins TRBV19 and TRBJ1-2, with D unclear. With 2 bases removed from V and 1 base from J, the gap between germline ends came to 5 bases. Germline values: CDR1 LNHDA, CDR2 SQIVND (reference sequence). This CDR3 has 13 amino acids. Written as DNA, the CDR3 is TGTGCCAGTAGTATAACAGTTAACTATGGCTACACCTTC. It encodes CASSITVNYGYTF.

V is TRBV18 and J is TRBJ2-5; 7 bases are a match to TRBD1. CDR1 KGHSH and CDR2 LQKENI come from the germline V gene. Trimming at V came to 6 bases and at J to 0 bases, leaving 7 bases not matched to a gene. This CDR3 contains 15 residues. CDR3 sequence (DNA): TGTGCCAGCTCCTCCAGACAGGGTGACCAAGAGACCCAGTACTTC. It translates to CASSSRQGDQETQYF. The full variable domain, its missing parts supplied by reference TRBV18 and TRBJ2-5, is NAGVMQNPRHLVRRRGQEARLRCSPMKGHSHVYWYRQLPEEGLKFMVYLQKENIIDESGMPKERFSAEFPKEGPSILRIQQVVRGDSAAYFCASSSRQGDQETQYFGPGTRLLVL.

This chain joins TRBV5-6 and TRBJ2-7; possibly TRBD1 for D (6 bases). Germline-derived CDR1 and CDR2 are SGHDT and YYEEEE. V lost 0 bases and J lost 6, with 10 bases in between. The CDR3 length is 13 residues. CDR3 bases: TGTGCCAGCAGCTTGGGGGGGCCCTCCGAGCAGTACTTC. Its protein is CASSLGGPSEQYF.

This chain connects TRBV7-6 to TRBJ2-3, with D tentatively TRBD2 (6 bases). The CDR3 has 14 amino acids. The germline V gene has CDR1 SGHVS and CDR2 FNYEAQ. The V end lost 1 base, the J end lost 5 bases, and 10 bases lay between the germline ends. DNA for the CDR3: TGTGCCAGCAGCTTAGAACTAGCTCTAGATACGCAGTATTTT. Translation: CASSLELALDTQYF.

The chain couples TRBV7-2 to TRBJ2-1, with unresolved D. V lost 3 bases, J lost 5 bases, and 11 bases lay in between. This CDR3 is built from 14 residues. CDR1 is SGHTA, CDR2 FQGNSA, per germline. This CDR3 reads CASSFDQGNNEQFF. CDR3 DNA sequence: TGTGCCAGCAGCTTCGATCAAGGGAACAATGAGCAGTTCTTC.

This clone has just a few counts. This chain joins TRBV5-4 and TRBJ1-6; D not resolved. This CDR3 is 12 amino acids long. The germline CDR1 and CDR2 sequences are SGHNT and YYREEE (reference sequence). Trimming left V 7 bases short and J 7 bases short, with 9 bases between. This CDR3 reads CASRLANSPLHF. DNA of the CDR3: TGTGCCAGCCGGTTAGCAAATTCACCCCTCCACTTT.

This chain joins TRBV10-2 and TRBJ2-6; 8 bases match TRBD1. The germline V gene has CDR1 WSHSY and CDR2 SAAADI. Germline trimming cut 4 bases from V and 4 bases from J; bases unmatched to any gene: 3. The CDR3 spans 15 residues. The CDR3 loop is CASSGQGPGANVLTF. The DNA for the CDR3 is TGCGCCAGCAGTGGACAGGGGCCCGGGGCCAACGTCCTGACTTTC.

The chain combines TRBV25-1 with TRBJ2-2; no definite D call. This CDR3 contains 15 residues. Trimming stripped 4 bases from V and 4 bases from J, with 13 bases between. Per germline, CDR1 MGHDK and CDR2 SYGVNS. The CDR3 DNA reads TGTGCCAGCAGTGGGCCCGGAACAGCCACCGGGGAGCTGTTTTTT. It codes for CASSGPGTATGELFF. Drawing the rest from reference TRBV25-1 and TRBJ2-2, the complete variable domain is EADIYQTPRYLVIGTGKKITLECSQTMGHDKMYWYQQDPGMELHLIHYSYGVNSTEKGDLSSESTVSRIRTEHFPLTLESARPSHTSQYLCASSGPGTATGELFFGEGSRLTVL.

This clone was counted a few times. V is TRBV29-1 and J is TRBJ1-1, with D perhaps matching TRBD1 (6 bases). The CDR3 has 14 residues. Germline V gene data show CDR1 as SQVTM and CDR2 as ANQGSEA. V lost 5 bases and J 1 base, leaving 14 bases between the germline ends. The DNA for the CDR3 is TGCAGCGTTACAAAGGGGGGACCGAACACTGAAGCTTTCTTT. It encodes CSVTKGGPNTEAFF.

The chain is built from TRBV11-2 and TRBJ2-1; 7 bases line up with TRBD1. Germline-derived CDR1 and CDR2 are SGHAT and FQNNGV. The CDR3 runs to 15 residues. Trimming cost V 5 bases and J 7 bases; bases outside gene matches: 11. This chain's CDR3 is CASSPYRGRRNEQFF. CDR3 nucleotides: TGTGCCAGCAGCCCCTACAGGGGACGGAGGAATGAGCAGTTCTTC.

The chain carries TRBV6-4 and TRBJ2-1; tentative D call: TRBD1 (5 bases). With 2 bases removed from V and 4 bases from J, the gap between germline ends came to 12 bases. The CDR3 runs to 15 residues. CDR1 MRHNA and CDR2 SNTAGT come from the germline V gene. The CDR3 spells CASSDLRQPYNEQFF. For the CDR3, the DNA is TGTGCCAGCAGTGACCTTAGACAGCCGTACAATGAGCAGTTCTTC.

The CDR3 DNA sequence: TGTGCCAGCAGCTTTGACAGGTCCTACGAGCAGTACTTC. Amino acids: CASSFDRSYEQYF. This chain connects TRBV7-2 to TRBJ2-7, with D possibly matching TRBD1 (6 bases). The CDR3 is 13 residues long. Trimming shortened V by 3 bases and J by 1 base, and 7 bases separated the two germline ends. Per germline, CDR1 SGHTA and CDR2 FQGNSA.

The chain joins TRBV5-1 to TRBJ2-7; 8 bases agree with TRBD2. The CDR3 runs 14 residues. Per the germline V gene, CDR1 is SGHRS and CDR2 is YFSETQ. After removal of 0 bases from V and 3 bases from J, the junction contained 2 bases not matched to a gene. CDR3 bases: TGCGCCAGCAGCTTGGGGCGGGGGGTCTACGAGCAGTACTTC. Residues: CASSLGRGVYEQYF.

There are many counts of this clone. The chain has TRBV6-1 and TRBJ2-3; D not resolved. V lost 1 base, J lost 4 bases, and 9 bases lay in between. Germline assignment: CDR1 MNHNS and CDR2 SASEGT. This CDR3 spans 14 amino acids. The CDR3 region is CASSEVYSPDTQYF. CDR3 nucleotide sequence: TGTGCCAGCAGTGAAGTTTATTCCCCAGATACGCAGTATTTT.

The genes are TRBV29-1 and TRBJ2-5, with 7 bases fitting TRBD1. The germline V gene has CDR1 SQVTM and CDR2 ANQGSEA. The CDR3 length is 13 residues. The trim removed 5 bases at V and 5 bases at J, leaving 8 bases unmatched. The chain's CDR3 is CSVLTGMVETQYF. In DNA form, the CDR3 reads TGCAGCGTTCTGACAGGGATGGTGGAGACCCAGTACTTC.

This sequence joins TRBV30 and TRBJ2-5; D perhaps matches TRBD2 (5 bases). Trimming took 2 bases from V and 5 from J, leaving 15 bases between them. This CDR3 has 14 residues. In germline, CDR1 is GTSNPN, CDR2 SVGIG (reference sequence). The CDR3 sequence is CAWSQTPDWETQYF. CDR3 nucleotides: TGTGCCTGGAGTCAGACCCCGGACTGGGAGACCCAGTACTTC. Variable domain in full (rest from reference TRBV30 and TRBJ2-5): SQTIHQWPATLVQPVGSPLSLECTVEGTSNPNLYWYRQAAGRGLQLLFYSVGIGQISSEVPQNLSASRPQDRQFILSSKKLLLSDSGFYLCAWSQTPDWETQYFGPGTRLLVL.